The 14 T cell receptor beta chains below were found in one sample sequenced in a study of shared clonotypes between healthy human individuals. Here immunoSEQ multiplex PCR was the method, and the copy in TCRdb shows in-frame clones only, minus some. This sample carries 450,000 to 500,000 clones, about 78% of them seen once, and the ten largest clones take around 12%. The specimen sequenced was PBMCs. Receptor source: a woman aged 40 to 50 in good health. Some clones in this sample may be carry-over from other donors' samples.

The chain recombines TRBV5-6 with TRBJ2-5; tentative D call: TRBD2 (7 bases). CDR3 length equals 16 residues. CDR1 SGHDT and CDR2 YYEEEE come from the germline V gene. V was pared by 5 bases and J by 5 bases, with 22 bases between. The CDR3 reads CASSEGGDTLRETQYF. DNA of the CDR3: TGTGCCAGCAGTGAGGGGGGGGACACCCTAAGGGAGACCCAGTACTTC.

This chain links TRBV7-3 with TRBJ2-2, with 13 bases that match TRBD2. The germline V gene has CDR1 SGHTA and CDR2 FQGTGA. The CDR3 spans 17 residues. After removal of 5 bases from V and 3 bases from J, the junction contained 6 bases not matched to a gene. Written as DNA, the CDR3 is TGTGCCAGCAGCCTATACGGACTAGCGGGAGACACCGGGGAGCTGTTTTTT. As protein: CASSLYGLAGDTGELFF.

The V gene is TRBV5-4, the J gene TRBJ2-5; D perhaps matches TRBD1 (6 bases). Germline V gene lookup returns CDR1 SGHNT and CDR2 YYREEE (reference sequence). V lost 1 base and J 1 base, leaving 8 bases between the germline ends. The CDR3 covers 14 residues. The CDR3 sequence is CASSLIGGQETQYF. CDR3 nucleotide sequence: TGTGCCAGCAGCTTGATAGGGGGCCAAGAGACCCAGTACTTC.

This clone was seen only a few times. The chain links TRBV7-2 to TRBJ2-7; perhaps TRBD1 as D (6 bases). Germline V gene data show CDR1 as SGHTA and CDR2 as FQGNSA. V lost 0 bases to trimming and J lost 2 bases, with 11 bases between them. The CDR3 length is 15 residues. CDR3 region: CASSLAVGAPYEQYF. The CDR3 coding sequence is TGTGCCAGCAGCTTAGCGGTGGGGGCACCCTACGAGCAGTACTTC.

The chain uses TRBV28 and TRBJ2-3; TRBD1 matches at 10 bases. The CDR3 sequence is 15 residues long. Germline V gives CDR1 MDHEN, CDR2 SYDVKM. With V trimmed by 6 bases and J by 6 bases, 9 bases remained unmatched. CDR3 sequence: CASRKRQGAWDTQYF. The CDR3 DNA is TGTGCCAGCAGAAAACGACAGGGGGCGTGGGATACGCAGTATTTT.

The chain has TRBV19 and TRBJ1-2; D ambiguous. The CDR3 totals 14 residues. V was pared by 5 bases and J by 5 bases, with 15 bases between. The V gene's germline CDR1 is LNHDA and CDR2 SQIVND (reference sequence). The DNA for the CDR3 is TGTGCCAGTAGTGCAGGACTGGGATTATATGGCTACACCTTC. This gives the protein CASSAGLGLYGYTF.

This clone was counted between two and nine times. This sequence joins TRBV9 and TRBJ1-4; maybe TRBD1 (5 bases). The CDR3 extends over 15 amino acids. CDR1 and CDR2 (germline): SGDLS, YYNGEE. V gave up 3 bases and J gave up 0 bases, with 9 bases separating them. CDR3 coding DNA: TGTGCCAGCAGCGAGGGACCCTCAACTAATGAAAAACTGTTTTTT. Residues: CASSEGPSTNEKLFF.

In its sample, this clone was seen a few times. The chain couples TRBV19 to TRBJ2-2; D is unclear. Germline assignment: CDR1 LNHDA and CDR2 SQIVND (reference sequence). This CDR3 region has 13 residues. V lost 5 bases, J lost 2 bases, and 6 bases lay in between. CDR3 coding DNA: TGTGCCAGTAGTCGCCTTAACACCGGGGAGCTGTTTTTT. Residues: CASSRLNTGELFF.

The genes are TRBV5-1 and TRBJ2-3; 7 positions agree with TRBD1. The CDR3 covers 15 residues. V shed 2 bases, J shed 3 bases, and the junction held 6 bases outside the gene matches. CDR1 is SGHRS, CDR2 YFSETQ, per germline. CDR3 sequence reads: CASSLLTGETDTQYF. The CDR3 nucleotides read TGCGCCAGCAGCTTACTCACAGGGGAAACAGATACGCAGTATTTT.

Notes on this clone: The junction and the germline gene differ at one end; a read error may be behind it. J is TRBJ2-7 and V is TRBV14; the match to TRBD2 covers 11 bases. CDR1 and CDR2 (germline): SGHDN, FVKESK. The CDR3 runs to 15 residues. The CDR3 nucleotides read TGTGCCAGCAGCCAAGGGCCCGGACTAGCGGGCAAGGCTGATTTC. Translation gives CASSQGPGLAGKADF.

This clone has just a few counts. The V call is TRBV7-2, the J call TRBJ2-7; 9 bases map to TRBD2. The junction had 7 bases not matched to a gene; V was cut back by 3 bases and J by 4 bases. Germline CDR1 and CDR2: SGHTA and FQGNSA. CDR3 length: 15 residues. This chain's CDR3 is CASSFDSGSPYEQYF. In nucleotides, the CDR3 is TGTGCCAGCAGCTTTGATAGCGGGAGTCCTTACGAGCAGTACTTC. Full variable domain (outside the CDR3, taken from reference TRBV7-2 and TRBJ2-7): GAGVSQSPSNKVTEKGKDVELRCDPISGHTALYWYRQSLGQGLEFLIYFQGNSAPDKSGLPSDRFSAERTGGSVSTLTIQRTQQEDSAVYLCASSFDSGSPYEQYFGPGTRLTVT.

The V gene is TRBV7-2, the J gene TRBJ2-2, with 7 positions matching TRBD1. Trimming took 6 bases from V and 7 from J; bases not matched to a gene: 8. Germline values: CDR1 SGHTA, CDR2 FQGNSA. This CDR3 has 14 residues. CDR3 bases: TGTGCCAGCAGTTCTCTAGGGGGCGGCGGGGAGCTGTTTTTT. The encoded protein is CASSSLGGGGELFF. The entire variable domain, with the rest obtained from reference TRBV7-2 and TRBJ2-2, is as follows: GAGVSQSPSNKVTEKGKDVELRCDPISGHTALYWYRQSLGQGLEFLIYFQGNSAPDKSGLPSDRFSAERTGGSVSTLTIQRTQQEDSAVYLCASSSLGGGGELFFGEGSRLTVL.

This chain joins TRBV6-1 and TRBJ2-1; the D is unclear. The CDR3 loop spans 15 amino acids. The V gene lost 4 bases and the J gene lost 2 bases, with 12 bases spanning the gap. The V gene's germline CDR1 is MNHNS and CDR2 SASEGT. The CDR3 DNA reads as TGTGCCAGCAGTGGCAGATTGGATGCCTACAATGAGCAGTTCTTC. Translating it yields CASSGRLDAYNEQFF.

The rearrangement links TRBV5-1 to TRBJ2-3, with 10 bases lining up with TRBD2. V trimming: 0 bases; J trimming: 3 bases; junction bases outside the gene matches: 7. The CDR3 consists of 17 residues. Germline V gene sequence: CDR1 SGHRS, CDR2 YFSETQ. The CDR3 DNA reads TGCGCCAGCAGCTTGGGGTCTAGCGGGAGCACTACAGATACGCAGTATTTT. As protein: CASSLGSSGSTTDTQYF. Supplemented by reference TRBV5-1 and TRBJ2-3, the full variable domain reads KAGVTQTPRYLIKTRGQQVTLSCSPISGHRSVSWYQQTPGQGLQFLFEYFSETQRNKGNFPGRFSGRQFSNSRSEMNVSTLELGDSALYLCASSLGSSGSTTDTQYFGPGTRLTVL.